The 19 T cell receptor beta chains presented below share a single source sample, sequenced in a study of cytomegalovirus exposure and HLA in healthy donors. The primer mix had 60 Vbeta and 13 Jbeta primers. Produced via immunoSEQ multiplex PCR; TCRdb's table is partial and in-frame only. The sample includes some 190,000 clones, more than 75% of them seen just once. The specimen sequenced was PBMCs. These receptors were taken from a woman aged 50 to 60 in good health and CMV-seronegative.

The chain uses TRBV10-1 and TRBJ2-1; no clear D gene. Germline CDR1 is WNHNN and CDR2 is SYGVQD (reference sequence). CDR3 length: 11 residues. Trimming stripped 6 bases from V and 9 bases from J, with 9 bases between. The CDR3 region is CASRRLGEQFF. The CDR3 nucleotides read TGCGCCAGCAGACGTCTAGGTGAGCAGTTCTTC.

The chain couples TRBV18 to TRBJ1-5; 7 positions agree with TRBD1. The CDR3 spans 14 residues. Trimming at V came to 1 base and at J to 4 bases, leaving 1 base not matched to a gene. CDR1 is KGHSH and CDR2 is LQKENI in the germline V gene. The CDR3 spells CASSPQTGNQPQHF. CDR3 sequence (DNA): TGTGCCAGCTCACCACAGACAGGGAATCAGCCCCAGCATTTT.

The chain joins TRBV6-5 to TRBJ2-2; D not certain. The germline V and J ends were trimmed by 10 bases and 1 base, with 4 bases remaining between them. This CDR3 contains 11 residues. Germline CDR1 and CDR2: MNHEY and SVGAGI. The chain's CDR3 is CATGNTGELFF. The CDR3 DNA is TGTGCCACCGGGAACACCGGGGAGCTGTTTTTT.

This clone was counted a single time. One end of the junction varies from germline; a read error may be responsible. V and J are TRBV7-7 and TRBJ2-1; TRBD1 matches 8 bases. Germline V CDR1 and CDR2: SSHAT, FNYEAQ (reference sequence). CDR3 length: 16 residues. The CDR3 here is CASSLGGTGADVEQFF. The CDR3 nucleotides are TGTGCTAGCAGCTTAGGGGGGACAGGCGCCGACGTTGAGCAGTTCTTC.

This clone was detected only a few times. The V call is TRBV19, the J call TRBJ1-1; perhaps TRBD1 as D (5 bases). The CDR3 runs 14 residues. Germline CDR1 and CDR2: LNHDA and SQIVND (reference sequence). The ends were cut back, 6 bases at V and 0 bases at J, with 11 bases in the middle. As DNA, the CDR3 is TGTGCCAGTAGCACAGGAGATATGAACACTGAAGCTTTCTTT. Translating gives CASSTGDMNTEAFF.

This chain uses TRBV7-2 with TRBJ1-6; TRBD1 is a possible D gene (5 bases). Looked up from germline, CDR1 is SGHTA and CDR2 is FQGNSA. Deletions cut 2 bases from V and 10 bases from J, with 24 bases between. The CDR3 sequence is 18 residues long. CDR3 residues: CASSLSPPTGTRGSPLHF. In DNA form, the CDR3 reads TGTGCCAGCAGCTTAAGTCCCCCAACCGGGACGCGGGGGTCACCCCTCCACTTT.

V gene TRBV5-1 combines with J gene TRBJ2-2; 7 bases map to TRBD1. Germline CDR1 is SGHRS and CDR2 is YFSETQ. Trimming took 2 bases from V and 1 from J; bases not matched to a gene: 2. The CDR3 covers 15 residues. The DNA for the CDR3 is TGCGCCAGCAGCTTCTACAGGGGGAACACCGGGGAGCTGTTTTTT. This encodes CASSFYRGNTGELFF.

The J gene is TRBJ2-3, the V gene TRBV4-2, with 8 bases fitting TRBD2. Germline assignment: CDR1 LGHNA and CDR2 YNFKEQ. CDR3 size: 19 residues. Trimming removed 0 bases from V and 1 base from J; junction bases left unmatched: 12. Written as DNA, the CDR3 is TGTGCCAGCAGCCAAGAGGGGGCGGGGGCGGGGGGACGCACAGATACGCAGTATTTT. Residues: CASSQEGAGAGGRTDTQYF.

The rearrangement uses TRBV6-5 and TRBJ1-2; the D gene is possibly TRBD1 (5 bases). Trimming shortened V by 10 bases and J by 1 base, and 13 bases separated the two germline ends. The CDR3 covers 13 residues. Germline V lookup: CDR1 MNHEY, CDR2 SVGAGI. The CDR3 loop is CATAPRDNYGYTF. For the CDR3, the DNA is TGTGCCACTGCCCCCAGGGATAACTATGGCTACACCTTC.

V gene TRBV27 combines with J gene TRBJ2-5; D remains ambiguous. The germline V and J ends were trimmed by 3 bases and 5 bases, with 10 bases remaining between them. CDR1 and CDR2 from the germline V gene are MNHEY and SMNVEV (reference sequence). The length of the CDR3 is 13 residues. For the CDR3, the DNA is TGTGCCAGCAGTTTGATCGTCGGGGAGACCCAGTACTTC. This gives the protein CASSLIVGETQYF.

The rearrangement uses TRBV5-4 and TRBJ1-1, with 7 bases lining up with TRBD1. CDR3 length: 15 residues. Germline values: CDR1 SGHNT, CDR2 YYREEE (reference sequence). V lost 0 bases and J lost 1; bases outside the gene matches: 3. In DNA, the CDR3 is TGTGCCAGCAGCTTGGTAGGGGGCCAGAACACTGAAGCTTTCTTT. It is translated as CASSLVGGQNTEAFF.

The CDR3 loop reads CASSFGGASTDTQYF. Here the CDR3 DNA reads TGTGCCAGCAGCTTTGGTGGGGCTAGCACAGATACGCAGTATTTT. The J gene is TRBJ2-3, the V gene TRBV7-3; D possibly corresponds to TRBD1 (5 bases). Trimming left V 3 bases short and J 0 bases short, with 10 bases between. The length of the CDR3 is 15 residues. CDR1 and CDR2 (germline): SGHTA, FQGTGA. Full variable domain (rest looked up from reference TRBV7-3 and TRBJ2-3): GAGVSQTPSNKVTEKGKYVELRCDPISGHTALYWYRQSLGQGPEFLIYFQGTGAADDSGLPNDRFFAVRPEGSVSTLKIQRTERGDSAVYLCASSFGGASTDTQYFGPGTRLTVL.

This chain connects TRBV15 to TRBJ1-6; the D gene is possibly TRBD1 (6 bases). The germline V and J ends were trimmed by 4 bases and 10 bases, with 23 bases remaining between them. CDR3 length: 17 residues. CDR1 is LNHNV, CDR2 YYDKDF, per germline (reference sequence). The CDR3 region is CATSTEARGVGSSPLHF. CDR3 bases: TGTGCCACCAGCACCGAAGCCAGGGGAGTGGGTAGCTCACCCCTCCACTTT.

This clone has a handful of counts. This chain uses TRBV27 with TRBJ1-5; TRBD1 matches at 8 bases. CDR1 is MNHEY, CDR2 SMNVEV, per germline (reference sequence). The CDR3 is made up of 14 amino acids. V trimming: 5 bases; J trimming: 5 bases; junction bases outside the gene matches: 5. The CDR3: CASSPDRVYQPQHF. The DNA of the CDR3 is TGTGCCAGCAGTCCGGACAGGGTGTATCAGCCCCAGCATTTT.

For the CDR3, the DNA is TGTGCCAGCAGCCTGACAGGGGGCATCCACGAGCAGTACTTC. This translates into CASSLTGGIHEQYF. The chain carries TRBV28 and TRBJ2-7; 10 bases map to TRBD1. Unmatched junction bases numbered 7, after V lost 6 bases and J lost 5 bases. The CDR3 has 14 amino acids. Germline V gene lookup returns CDR1 MDHEN and CDR2 SYDVKM.

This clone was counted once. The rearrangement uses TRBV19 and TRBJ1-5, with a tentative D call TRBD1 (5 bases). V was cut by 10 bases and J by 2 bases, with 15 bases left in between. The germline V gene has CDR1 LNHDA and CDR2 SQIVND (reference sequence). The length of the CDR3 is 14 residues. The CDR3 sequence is CATSRGEGNQPQHF. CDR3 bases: TGTGCCACCTCCCGGGGGGAGGGCAATCAGCCCCAGCATTTT.

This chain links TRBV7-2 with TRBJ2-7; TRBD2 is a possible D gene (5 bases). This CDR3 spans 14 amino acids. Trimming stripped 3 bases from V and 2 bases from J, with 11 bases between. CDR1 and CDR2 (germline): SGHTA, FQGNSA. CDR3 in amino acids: CASSLVRGAYEQYF. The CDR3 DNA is TGTGCCAGCAGCTTGGTCCGGGGAGCCTACGAGCAGTACTTC.

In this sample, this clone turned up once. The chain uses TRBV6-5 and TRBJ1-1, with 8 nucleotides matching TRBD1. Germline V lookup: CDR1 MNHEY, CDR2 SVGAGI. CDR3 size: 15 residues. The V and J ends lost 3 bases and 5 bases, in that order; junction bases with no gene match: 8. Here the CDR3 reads CASSYLGQGKTEAFF. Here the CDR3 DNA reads TGTGCCAGCAGTTATCTCGGACAGGGAAAAACTGAAGCTTTCTTT.

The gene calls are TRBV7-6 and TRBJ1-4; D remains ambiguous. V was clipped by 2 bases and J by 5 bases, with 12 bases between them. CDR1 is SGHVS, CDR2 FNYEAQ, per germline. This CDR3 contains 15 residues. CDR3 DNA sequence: TGTGCCAGCAGCTTAAATGTGGCCCCCAATGAAAAACTGTTTTTT. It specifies CASSLNVAPNEKLFF.